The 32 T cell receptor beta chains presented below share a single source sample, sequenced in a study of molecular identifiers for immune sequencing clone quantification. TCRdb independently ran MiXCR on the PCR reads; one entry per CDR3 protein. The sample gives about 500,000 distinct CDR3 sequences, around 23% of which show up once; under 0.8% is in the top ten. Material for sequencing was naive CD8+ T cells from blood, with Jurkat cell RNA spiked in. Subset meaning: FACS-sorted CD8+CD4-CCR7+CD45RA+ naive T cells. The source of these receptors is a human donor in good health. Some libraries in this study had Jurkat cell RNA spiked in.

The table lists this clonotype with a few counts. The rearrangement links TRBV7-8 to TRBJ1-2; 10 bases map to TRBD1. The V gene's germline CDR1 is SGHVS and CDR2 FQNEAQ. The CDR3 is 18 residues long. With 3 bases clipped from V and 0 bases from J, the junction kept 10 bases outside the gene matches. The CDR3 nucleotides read TGTGCCAGCAGCTTCAGGACAGGGGGTTATAGGGCTAACTATGGCTACACCTTC. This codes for CASSFRTGGYRANYGYTF.

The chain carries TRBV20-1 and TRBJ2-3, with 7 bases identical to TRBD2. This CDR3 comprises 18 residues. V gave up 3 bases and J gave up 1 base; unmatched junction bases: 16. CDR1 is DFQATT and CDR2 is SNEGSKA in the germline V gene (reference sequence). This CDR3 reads CSASTKRDSRSRTDTQYF. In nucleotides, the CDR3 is TGCAGTGCTAGTACAAAGCGGGATTCAAGGTCACGCACAGATACGCAGTATTTT.

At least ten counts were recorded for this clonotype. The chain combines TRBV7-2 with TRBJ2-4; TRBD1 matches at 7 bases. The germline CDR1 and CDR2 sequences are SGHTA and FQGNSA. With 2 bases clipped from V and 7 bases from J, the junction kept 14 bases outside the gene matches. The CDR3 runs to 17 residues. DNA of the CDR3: TGTGCCAGCAGCTTACCCGTCATGGTAGGGGGCTGGAACATTCAGTACTTC. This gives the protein CASSLPVMVGGWNIQYF. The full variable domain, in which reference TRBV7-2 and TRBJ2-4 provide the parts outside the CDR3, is GAGVSQSPSNKVTEKGKDVELRCDPISGHTALYWYRQSLGQGLEFLIYFQGNSAPDKSGLPSDRFSAERTGGSVSTLTIQRTQQEDSAVYLCASSLPVMVGGWNIQYFGAGTRLSVL.

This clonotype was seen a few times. The CDR3 region has the DNA TGTGCCAGCAGCTTTTCAGGGGGCTTTAGTTCACCCCTCCACTTT. This translates into CASSFSGGFSSPLHF. The gene calls are TRBV7-2 and TRBJ1-6; 8 bases map to TRBD1. The V gene's germline CDR1 is SGHTA and CDR2 FQGNSA. The CDR3 sequence is 15 residues long. V lost 3 bases to trimming and J lost 9 bases; unmatched junction nucleotides: 7. The full variable domain, its missing parts supplied by reference TRBV7-2 and TRBJ1-6, is GAGVSQSPSNKVTEKGKDVELRCDPISGHTALYWYRQSLGQGLEFLIYFQGNSAPDKSGLPSDRFSAERTGGSVSTLTIQRTQQEDSAVYLCASSFSGGFSSPLHFGNGTRLTVT.

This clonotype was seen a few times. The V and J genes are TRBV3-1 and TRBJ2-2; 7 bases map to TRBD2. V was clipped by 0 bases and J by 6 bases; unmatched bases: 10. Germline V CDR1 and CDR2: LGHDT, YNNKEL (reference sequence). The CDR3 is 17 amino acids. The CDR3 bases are TGTGCCAGCAGCCAAGAGCTAGCGGAACGAGTGGCCGGGGAGCTGTTTTTT. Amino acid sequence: CASSQELAERVAGELFF.

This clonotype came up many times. CDR3 loop: CASSQVAGSPDTQYF. Here the CDR3 DNA reads TGCGCCAGCAGCCAAGTGGCAGGTAGCCCAGATACGCAGTATTTT. The J gene is TRBJ2-3, the V gene TRBV4-1; D call uncertain. The V end was cut by 1 base, the J end by 4 bases, with 12 bases between. The CDR3 has 15 residues. Germline CDR1 MGHRA, CDR2 YSYEKL.

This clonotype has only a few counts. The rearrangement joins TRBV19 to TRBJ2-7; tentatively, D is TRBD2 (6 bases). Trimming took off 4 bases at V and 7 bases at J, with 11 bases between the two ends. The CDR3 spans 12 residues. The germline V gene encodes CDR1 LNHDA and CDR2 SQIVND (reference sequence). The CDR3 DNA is TGTGCCAGTAGTACATATGGGACTGAGCAGTACTTC. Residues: CASSTYGTEQYF.

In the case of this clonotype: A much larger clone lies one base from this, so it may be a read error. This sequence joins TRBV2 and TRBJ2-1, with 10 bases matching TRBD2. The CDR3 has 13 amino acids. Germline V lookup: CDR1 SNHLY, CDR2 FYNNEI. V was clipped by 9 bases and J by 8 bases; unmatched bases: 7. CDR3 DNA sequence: TGTGCCAGAAGGACTAGCGGATACGATGAGCAGTTCTTC. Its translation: CARRTSGYDEQFF.

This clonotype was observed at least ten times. CDR3 sequence: CASSPPGRVEAEAFF. The DNA for the CDR3 is TGTGCCAGCAGCCCCCCCGGGCGGGTGGAGGCTGAAGCTTTCTTT. The V call is TRBV7-2, the J call TRBJ1-1; D is uncertain. This CDR3 comprises 15 residues. V was trimmed by 5 bases and J by 6 bases, leaving 19 bases between them. Germline loops: CDR1 SGHTA, CDR2 FQGNSA.

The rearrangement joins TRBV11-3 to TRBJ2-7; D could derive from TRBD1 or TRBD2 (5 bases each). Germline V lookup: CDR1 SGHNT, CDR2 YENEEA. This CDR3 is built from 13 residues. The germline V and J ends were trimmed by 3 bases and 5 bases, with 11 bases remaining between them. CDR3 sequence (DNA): TGTGCCAGCAGCTTGGGGGAACGACACGAGCAGTACTTC. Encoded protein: CASSLGERHEQYF.

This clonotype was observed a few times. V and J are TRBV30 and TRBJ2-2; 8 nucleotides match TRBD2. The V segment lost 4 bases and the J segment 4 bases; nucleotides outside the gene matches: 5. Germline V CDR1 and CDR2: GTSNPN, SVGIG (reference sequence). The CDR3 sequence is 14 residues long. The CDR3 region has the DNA TGTGCCTGGACGGGAGGGCAAGGCACCGGGGAGCTGTTTTTT. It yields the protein CAWTGGQGTGELFF. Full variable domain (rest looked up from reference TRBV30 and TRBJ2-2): SQTIHQWPATLVQPVGSPLSLECTVEGTSNPNLYWYRQAAGRGLQLLFYSVGIGQISSEVPQNLSASRPQDRQFILSSKKLLLSDSGFYLCAWTGGQGTGELFFGEGSRLTVL.

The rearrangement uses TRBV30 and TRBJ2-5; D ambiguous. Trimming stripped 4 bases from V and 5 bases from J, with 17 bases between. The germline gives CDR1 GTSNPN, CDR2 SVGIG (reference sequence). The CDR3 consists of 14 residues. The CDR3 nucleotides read TGTGCCTGGACCTTGAGCGACATGTCTGAGACCCAGTACTTC. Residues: CAWTLSDMSETQYF. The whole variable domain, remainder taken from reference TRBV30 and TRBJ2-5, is SQTIHQWPATLVQPVGSPLSLECTVEGTSNPNLYWYRQAAGRGLQLLFYSVGIGQISSEVPQNLSASRPQDRQFILSSKKLLLSDSGFYLCAWTLSDMSETQYFGPGTRLLVL.

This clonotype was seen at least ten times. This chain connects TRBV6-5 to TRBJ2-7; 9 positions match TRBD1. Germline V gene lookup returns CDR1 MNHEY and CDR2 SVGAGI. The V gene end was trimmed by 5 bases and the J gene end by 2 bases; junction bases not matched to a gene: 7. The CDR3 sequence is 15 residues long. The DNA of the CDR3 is TGTGCCAGCAGTGTCGGACAGGGGAACACCTACGAGCAGTACTTC. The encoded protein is CASSVGQGNTYEQYF.

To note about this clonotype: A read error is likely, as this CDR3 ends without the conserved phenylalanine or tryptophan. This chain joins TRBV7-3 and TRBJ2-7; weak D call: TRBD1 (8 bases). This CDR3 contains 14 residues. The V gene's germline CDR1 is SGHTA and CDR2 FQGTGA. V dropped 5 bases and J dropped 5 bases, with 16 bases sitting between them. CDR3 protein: CASSPTGGGDEQYS. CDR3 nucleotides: TGTGCCAGCAGCCCAACAGGGGGAGGGGACGAGCAGTACTCC.

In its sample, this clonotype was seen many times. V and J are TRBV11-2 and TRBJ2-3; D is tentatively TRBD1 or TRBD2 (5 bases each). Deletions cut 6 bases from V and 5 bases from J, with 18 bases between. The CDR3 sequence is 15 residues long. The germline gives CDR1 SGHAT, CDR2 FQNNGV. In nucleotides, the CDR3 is TGTGCCAGCAGTCCCGGGACGCCGGGCCGAGATACGCAGTATTTT. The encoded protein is CASSPGTPGRDTQYF. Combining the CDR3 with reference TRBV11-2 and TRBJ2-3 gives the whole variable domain EAGVAQSPRYKIIEKRQSVAFWCNPISGHATLYWYQQILGQGPKLLIQFQNNGVVDDSQLPKDRFSAERLKGVDSTLKIQPAKLEDSAVYLCASSPGTPGRDTQYFGPGTRLTVL.

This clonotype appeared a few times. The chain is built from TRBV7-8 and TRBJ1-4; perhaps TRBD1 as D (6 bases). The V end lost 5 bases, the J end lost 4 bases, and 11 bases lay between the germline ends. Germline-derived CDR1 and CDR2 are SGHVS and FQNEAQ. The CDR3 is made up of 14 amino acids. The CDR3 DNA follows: TGTGCCAGCAGCGCGGACAGTAATAATGAAAAACTGTTTTTT. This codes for CASSADSNNEKLFF.

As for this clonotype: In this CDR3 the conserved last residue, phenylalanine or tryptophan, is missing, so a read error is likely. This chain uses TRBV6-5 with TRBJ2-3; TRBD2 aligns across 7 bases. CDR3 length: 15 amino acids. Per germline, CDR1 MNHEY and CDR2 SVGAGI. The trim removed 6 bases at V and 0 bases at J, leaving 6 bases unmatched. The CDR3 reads CASSQGLPSTDTQYV. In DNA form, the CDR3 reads TGTGCCAGCAGCCAGGGACTACCTAGCACAGATACGCAGTATGTT.

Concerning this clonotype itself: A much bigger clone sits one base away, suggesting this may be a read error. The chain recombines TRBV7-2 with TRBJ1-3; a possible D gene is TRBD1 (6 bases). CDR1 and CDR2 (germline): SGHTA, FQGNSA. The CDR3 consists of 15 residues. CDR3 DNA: TGTGCCAGCAGACCGGGACAACTCTCTGGAAGCACCATATATTTT. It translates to CASRPGQLSGSTIYF.

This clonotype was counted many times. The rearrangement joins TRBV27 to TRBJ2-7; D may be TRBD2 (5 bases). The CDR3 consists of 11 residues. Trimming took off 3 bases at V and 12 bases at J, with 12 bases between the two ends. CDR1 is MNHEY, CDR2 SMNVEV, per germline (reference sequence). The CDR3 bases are TGTGCCAGCAGTTTCGGCGGAGGTCTGTACTTC. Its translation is CASSFGGGLYF.

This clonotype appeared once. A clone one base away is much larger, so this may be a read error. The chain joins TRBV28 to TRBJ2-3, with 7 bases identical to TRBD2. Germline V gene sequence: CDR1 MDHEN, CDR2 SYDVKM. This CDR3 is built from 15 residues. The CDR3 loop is CASSFLAASTDTRYF. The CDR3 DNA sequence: TGTGCCAGCAGTTTTCTAGCGGCGAGCACAGATACGCGGTATTTT. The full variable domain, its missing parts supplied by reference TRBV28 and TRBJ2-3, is DVKVTQSSRYLVKRTGEKVFLECVQDMDHENMFWYRQDPGLGLRLIYFSYDVKMKEKGDIPEGYSVSREKKERFSLILESASTNQTSMYLCASSFLAASTDTRYFGPGTRLTVL.

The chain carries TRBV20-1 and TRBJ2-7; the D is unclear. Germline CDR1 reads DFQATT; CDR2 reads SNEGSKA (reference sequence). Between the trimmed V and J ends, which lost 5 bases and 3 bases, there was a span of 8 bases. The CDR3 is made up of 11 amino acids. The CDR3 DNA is TGCAGTGCTCCGATAAGCTACGAGCAGTACTTC. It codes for CSAPISYEQYF.

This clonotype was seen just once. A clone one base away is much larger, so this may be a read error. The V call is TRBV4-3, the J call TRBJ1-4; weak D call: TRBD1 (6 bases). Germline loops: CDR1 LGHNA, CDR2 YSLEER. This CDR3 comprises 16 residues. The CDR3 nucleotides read TGCGCCAGCAGCCAAGTCTGGGCAGGGGTGATTGAAAAACTGTTGTTT. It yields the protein CASSQVWAGVIEKLLF.

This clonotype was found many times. The CDR3 region is CSSQPHRGNYGYTF. Written as DNA, the CDR3 is TGCAGTTCCCAGCCCCACAGGGGAAACTATGGCTACACCTTC. The chain recombines TRBV20-1 with TRBJ1-2, with 7 positions matching TRBD1. The CDR3 totals 14 residues. J was trimmed by 2 bases and V by 8 bases; bases with no gene match: 11. Germline CDR1 is DFQATT and CDR2 is SNEGSKA (reference sequence).

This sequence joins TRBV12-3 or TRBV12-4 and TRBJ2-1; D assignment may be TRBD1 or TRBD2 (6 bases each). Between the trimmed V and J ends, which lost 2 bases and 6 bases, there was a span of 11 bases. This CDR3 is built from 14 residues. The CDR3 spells CASSLWRGTNEQFF. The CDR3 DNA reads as TGTGCCAGCAGTTTATGGAGGGGGACCAATGAGCAGTTCTTC.

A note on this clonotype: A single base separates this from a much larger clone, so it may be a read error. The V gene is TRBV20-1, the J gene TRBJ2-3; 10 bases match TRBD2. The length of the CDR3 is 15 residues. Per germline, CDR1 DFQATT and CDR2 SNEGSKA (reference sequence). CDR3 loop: CSARGSGGASDTLYF. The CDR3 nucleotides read TGCAGTGCTAGGGGAAGCGGGGGGGCCTCAGATACGCTGTATTTT.

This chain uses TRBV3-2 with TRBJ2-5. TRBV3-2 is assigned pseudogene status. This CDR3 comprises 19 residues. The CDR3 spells CASSRAIWIGVHHGETQYF. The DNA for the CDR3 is TGTGCCAGCAGCCGCGCAATCTGGATTGGGGTTCATCACGGGGAGACCCAGTACTTC.

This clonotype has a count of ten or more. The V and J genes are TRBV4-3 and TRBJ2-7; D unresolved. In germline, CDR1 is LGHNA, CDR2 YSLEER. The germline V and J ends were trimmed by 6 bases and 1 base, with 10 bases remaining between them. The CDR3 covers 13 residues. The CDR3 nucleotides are TGCGCCAGCAGTCCATCCCCATCCTACGAGCAGTACTTC. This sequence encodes CASSPSPSYEQYF.

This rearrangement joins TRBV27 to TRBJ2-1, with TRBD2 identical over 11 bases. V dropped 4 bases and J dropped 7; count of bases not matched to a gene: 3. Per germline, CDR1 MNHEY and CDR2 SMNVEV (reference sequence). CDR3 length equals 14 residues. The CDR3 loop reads CASSSGLAANEQFF. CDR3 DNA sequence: TGTGCCAGCAGTTCGGGACTAGCGGCTAATGAGCAGTTCTTC.

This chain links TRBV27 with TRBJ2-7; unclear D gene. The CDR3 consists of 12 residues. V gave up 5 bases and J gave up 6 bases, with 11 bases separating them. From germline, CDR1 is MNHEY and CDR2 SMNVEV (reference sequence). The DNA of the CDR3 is TGTGCCAGCAGTGGCAGGTTTGGCGAGCAGTACTTC. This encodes CASSGRFGEQYF.

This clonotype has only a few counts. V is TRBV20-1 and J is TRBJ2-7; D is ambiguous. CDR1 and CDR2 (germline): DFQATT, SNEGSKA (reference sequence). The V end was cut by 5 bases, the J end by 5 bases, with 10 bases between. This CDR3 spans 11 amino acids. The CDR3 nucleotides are TGCAGTGCTCGCAAGGTTGACGAGCAGTACTTC. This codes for CSARKVDEQYF.

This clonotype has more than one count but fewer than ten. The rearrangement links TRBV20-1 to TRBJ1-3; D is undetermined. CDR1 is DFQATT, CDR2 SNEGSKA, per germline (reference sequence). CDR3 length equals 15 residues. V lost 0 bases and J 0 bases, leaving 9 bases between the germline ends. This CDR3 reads CSAREAQSSGNTIYF. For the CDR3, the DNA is TGCAGTGCTAGAGAAGCACAGAGCTCTGGAAACACCATATATTTT.

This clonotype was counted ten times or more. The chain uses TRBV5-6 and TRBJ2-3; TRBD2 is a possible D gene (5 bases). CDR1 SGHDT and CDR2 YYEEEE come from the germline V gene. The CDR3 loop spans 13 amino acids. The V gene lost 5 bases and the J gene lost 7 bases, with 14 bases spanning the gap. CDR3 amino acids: CASRFPGGHTQYF. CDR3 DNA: TGTGCCAGCAGGTTCCCAGGAGGCCATACGCAGTATTTT. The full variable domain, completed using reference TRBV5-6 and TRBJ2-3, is DAGVTQSPTHLIKTRGQQVTLRCSPKSGHDTVSWYQQALGQGPQFIFQYYEEEERQRGNFPDRFSGHQFPNYSSELNVNALLLGDSALYLCASRFPGGHTQYFGPGTRLTVL.